Described below is a single TCR beta chain sequence and its context. It has no known antigen specificity. No qualities accompany the bases; no much larger clone lies one base away. The immunoSEQ Assay, a bias-controlled multiplex PCR, was used to amplify TCRbeta CDR3 regions from genomic DNA. Per the authors' processing: Nucleated cell counts per sample were estimated from amplification of reference gene primers within the assay. To quantify the absolute abundance of each unique TCRbeta CDR3 rearrangement, sequence reads were collapsed and filtered. For each sample, productive Simpson clonality was calculated by taking the square root of Simpson's diversity index across productive rearrangements. TCRdb retrieved this table from immuneACCESS and kept in-frame rearrangements only. Not all clones are present; in checked studies, unresolved V genes account for under half, and no reason is known for the remainder. The D gene and trimming were derived from the DNA, and the V and J assignments and clone size from that table. The sample table shows about 410,000 clones, and around 90% are seen once. Jointly, the top ten make up more than 0.55% of the sample.

These data are taken from a study of blood T cell repertoires in COVID-19 (dated by TCRdb to 2019 to 2021). For context, the study as a whole: Samples from collaborators originated in the United States, Italy and Spain and spanned both the acute and convalescent phases of COVID-19. The prospective study material was composed of cDNA or gDNA derived from T cells, B-cell-depleted T cells, or PBMCs. Subjects who had been exposed to COVID-19, were actively infected with it, or had recovered from it provided the deeply sampled blood TCRbeta repertoires that made up the dataset. The repertoires were released in a freely available public database intended as a resource for research on the immune response to SARS-CoV-2. The samples were drawn from the first 160 participants of the ongoing ImmuneRACE study and from under 1,500 subjects provided by 6 global collaborators. A de-identified subject ID, COVID-19 status, age in years and sex were almost always included in the sample metadata. Where HLA class I and class II types were available, the types were taken from metadata supplied by the sample provider, not from assay-based typing. What the work shows at the level of the full study, not this receptor alone: Clinical and demographic metadata were provided uncurated, with the amount varying by source and participant.

Via the germline V gene, CDR1 is MDHEN and CDR2 SYDVKM. Trimming takes 6 bases from V and 6 bases from J, and the germline ends sit 10 bases apart. The CDR3 goes from the cysteine to the phenylalanine over 12 residues. The only DNA kept is the CDR3, 36 bases in frame from the first base. Participants in the prospective study were enrolled through a virtual design, were aged roughly 18 to 100 years, and lived in approximately 24 United States geographic areas. To assign participants to cohorts, the prospective study relied on clinical history that participants themselves reported in a screening survey and a study questionnaire. ImmuneRACE Cohort 3 recovered participants were defined by two consecutive negative NP/OP PCR tests, healthcare professional clearance, or symptom resolution. In the prospective study, mobile phlebotomists collected whole blood, serum and a nasopharyngeal or oropharyngeal swab from each participant. Participants in the prospective study had the option to provide additional blood draws and questionnaires over a roughly 2-month period. Before DNA extraction, blood samples from the prospective study were shipped at room temperature or frozen.

Source material: PBMCs or T cells enriched from blood (not recorded which). The TCR was taken from a man in his late teens or twenties who had recovered from COVID-19. The rearranged segments are TRBV28 and TRBJ2-3; perhaps TRBD2 is the D gene, with 6 bases matching. The CDR3 in this case is CASRSRGDTQYF. The DNA reads TGTGCCAGCAGGTCCCGGGGGGATACGCAGTATTTT. Outside the CDR3, residues come from the reference TRBV28 and TRBJ2-3 proteins, so the full variable domain is: DVKVTQSSRYLVKRTGEKVFLECVQDMDHENMFWYRQDPGLGLRLIYFSYDVKMKEKGDIPEGYSVSREKKERFSLILESASTNQTSMYLCASRSRGDTQYFGPGTRLTVL.